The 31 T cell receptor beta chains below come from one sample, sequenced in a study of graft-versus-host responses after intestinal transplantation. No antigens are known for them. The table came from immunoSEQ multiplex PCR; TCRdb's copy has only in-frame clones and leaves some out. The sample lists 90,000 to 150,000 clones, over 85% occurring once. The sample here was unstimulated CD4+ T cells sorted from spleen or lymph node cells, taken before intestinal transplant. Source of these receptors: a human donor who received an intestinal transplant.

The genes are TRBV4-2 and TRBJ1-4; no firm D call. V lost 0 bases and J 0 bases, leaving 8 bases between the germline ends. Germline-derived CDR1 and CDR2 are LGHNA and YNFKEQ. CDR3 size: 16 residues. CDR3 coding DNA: TGTGCCAGCAGCCAAGATTCGGGAGCAACTAATGAAAAACTGTTTTTT. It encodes CASSQDSGATNEKLFF.

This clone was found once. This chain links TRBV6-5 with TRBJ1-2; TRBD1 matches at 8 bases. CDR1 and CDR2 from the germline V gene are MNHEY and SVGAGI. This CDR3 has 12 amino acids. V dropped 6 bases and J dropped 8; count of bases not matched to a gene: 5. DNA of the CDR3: TGTGCCAGCAGCCGGACAGGGAACGGCTACACCTTC. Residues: CASSRTGNGYTF.

In nucleotides, the CDR3 is TGTGCCAGCAGCTCCAGGGAGAACACTGAAGCTTTCTTT. It yields the protein CASSSRENTEAFF. V and J are TRBV11-2 and TRBJ1-1; a possible D gene is TRBD1 (5 bases). This CDR3 is built from 13 residues. Germline CDR1 and CDR2: SGHAT and FQNNGV. Trimming took off 4 bases at V and 1 base at J, with 7 bases between the two ends.

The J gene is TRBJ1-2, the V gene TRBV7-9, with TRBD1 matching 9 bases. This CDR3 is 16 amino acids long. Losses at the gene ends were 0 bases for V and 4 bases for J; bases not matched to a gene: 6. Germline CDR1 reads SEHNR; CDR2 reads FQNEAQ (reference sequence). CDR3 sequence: CASSLAYRGPGYGYTF. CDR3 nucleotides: TGTGCCAGCAGCTTAGCTTACAGGGGGCCCGGCTATGGCTACACCTTC.

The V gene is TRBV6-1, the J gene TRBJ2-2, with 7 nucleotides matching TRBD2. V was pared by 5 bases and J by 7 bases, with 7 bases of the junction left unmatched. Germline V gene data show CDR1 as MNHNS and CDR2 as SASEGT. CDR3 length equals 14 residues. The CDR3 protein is CASSQLAYGGELFF. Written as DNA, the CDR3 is TGTGCCAGCAGTCAACTAGCGTATGGCGGGGAGCTGTTTTTT.

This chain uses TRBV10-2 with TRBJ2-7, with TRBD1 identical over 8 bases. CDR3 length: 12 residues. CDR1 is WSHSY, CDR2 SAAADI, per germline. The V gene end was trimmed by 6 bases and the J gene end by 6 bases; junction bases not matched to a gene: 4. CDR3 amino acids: CASSLDRGEQYF. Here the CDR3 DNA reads TGCGCCAGCAGCTTAGACAGGGGCGAGCAGTACTTC.

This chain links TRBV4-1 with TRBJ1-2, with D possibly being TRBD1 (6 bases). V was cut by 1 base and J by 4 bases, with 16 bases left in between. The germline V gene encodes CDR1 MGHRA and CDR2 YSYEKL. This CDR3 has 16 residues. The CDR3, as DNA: TGCGCCAGCAGCCAAGGACAGGCCCAAAGGGCCTATGGCTACACCTTC. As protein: CASSQGQAQRAYGYTF.

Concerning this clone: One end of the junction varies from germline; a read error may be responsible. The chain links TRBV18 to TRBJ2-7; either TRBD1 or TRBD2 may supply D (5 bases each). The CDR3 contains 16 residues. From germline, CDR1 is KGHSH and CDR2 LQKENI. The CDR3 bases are TGTGCCAGCTCACGGAGCACCGGGACCGACCTCTACGAACAGTACTTC. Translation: CASSRSTGTDLYEQYF.

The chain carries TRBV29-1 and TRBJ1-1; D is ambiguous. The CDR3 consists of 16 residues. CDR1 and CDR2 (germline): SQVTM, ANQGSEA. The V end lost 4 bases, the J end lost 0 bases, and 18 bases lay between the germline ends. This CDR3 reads CSVGDGMRRMNTEAFF. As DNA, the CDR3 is TGCAGCGTTGGTGACGGGATGCGGCGGATGAACACTGAAGCTTTCTTT.

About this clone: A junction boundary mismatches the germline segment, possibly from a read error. CDR3 region: CASSLVGQETQYF. For the CDR3, the DNA is TGTGCTAGCAGCTTAGTTGGGCAAGAGACCCAGTACTTC. The genes are TRBV7-7 and TRBJ2-5, with D unresolved. This CDR3 spans 13 amino acids. In germline, CDR1 is SSHAT, CDR2 FNYEAQ (reference sequence).

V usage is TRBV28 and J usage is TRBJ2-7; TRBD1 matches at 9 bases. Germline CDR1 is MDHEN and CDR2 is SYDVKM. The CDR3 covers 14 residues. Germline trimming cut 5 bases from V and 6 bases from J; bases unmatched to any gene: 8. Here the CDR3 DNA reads TGTGCCAGCAGTCCCGGGACAGGGAGAGGCGAGCAGTACTTC. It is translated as CASSPGTGRGEQYF.

The CDR3 loop is CASSWASTDTQYF. The CDR3 DNA is TGTGCCAGCAGCTGGGCGTCCACAGATACGCAGTATTTT. The rearrangement links TRBV7-9 to TRBJ2-3; D unclear. The germline V gene has CDR1 SEHNR and CDR2 FQNEAQ (reference sequence). Trimming stripped 4 bases from V and 2 bases from J, with 7 bases between. This CDR3 has 13 amino acids. Full variable domain (outside the CDR3, taken from reference TRBV7-9 and TRBJ2-3): DTGVSQNPRHKITKRGQNVTFRCDPISEHNRLYWYRQTLGQGPEFLTYFQNEAQLEKSRLLSDRFSAERPKGSFSTLEIQRTEQGDSAMYLCASSWASTDTQYFGPGTRLTVL.

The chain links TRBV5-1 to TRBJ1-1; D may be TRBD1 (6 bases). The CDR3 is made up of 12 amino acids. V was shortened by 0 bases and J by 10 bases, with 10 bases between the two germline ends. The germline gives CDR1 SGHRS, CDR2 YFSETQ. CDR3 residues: CASSLEGDPAFF. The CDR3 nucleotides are TGCGCCAGCAGCTTGGAGGGGGACCCAGCTTTCTTT.

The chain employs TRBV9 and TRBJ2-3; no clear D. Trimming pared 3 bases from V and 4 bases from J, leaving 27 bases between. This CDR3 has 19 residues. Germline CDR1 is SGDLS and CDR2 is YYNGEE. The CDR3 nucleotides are TGTGCCAGCAGCGCAGAGCCTGCCGGTAGGAGTTGGGCCCCAGATACGCAGTATTTT. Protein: CASSAEPAGRSWAPDTQYF.

CDR3 protein: CANLSKVPRSTDTQYF. CDR3 nucleotide sequence: TGTGCCAACCTCTCGAAGGTGCCTCGAAGCACAGATACGCAGTATTTT. V gene TRBV6-4 combines with J gene TRBJ2-3; D uncertain. V gave up 10 bases and J gave up 0 bases, with 20 bases separating them. CDR1 and CDR2 (germline): MRHNA, SNTAGT. The CDR3 is 16 residues long.

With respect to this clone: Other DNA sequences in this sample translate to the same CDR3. CDR3 sequence reads: CASSLESTDTQYF. The CDR3 nucleotides read TGCGCCAGCAGCTTGGAAAGCACAGATACGCAGTATTTT. V and J are TRBV5-1 and TRBJ2-3; D is uncertain. Trimming shortened V by 0 bases and J by 0 bases, and 2 bases separated the two germline ends. Germline-derived CDR1 and CDR2 are SGHRS and YFSETQ. The CDR3 totals 13 residues.

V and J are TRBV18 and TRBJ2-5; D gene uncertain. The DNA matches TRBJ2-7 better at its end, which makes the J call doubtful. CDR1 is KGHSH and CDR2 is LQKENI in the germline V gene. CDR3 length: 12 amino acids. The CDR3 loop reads CASSPAGYEQYF. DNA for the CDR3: TGTGCCAGCTCACCAGCCGGGTACGAGCAGTACTTC.

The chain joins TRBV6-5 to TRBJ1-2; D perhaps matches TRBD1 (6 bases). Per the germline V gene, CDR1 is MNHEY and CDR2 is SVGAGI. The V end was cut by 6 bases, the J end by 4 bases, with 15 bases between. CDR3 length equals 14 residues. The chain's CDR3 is CASRYDQGRYGYTF. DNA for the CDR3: TGTGCCAGCAGATACGACCAGGGGCGCTATGGCTACACCTTC.

The CDR3 DNA follows: TGTGCCAGCAGCTTAACCAGACTAGACGGTAGTTACGAGCAGTACTTC. It codes for CASSLTRLDGSYEQYF. V usage is TRBV7-9 and J usage is TRBJ2-7, with D possibly being TRBD2 (6 bases). Trimming stripped 2 bases from V and 4 bases from J, with 18 bases between. Germline V gives CDR1 SEHNR, CDR2 FQNEAQ (reference sequence). The CDR3 is 16 amino acids.

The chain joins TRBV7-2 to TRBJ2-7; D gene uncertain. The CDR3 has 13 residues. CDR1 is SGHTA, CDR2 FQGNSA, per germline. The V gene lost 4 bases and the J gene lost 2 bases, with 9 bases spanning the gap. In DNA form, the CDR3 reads TGTGCCAGCAGCTGGGCGGCTCCCTACGAGCAGTACTTC. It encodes CASSWAAPYEQYF. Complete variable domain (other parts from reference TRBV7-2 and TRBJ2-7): GAGVSQSPSNKVTEKGKDVELRCDPISGHTALYWYRQSLGQGLEFLIYFQGNSAPDKSGLPSDRFSAERTGGSVSTLTIQRTQQEDSAVYLCASSWAAPYEQYFGPGTRLTVT.

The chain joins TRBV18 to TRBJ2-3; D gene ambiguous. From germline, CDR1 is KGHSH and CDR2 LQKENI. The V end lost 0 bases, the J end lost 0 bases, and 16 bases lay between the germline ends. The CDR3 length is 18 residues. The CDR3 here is CASSPPPSHRESTDTQYF. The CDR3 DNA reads TGTGCCAGCTCACCACCTCCCTCGCATAGGGAAAGCACAGATACGCAGTATTTT.

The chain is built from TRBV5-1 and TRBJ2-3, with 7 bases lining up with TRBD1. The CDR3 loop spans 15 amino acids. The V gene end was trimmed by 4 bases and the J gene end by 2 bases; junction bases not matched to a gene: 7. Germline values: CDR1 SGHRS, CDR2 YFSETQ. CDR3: CASSREGQNTDTQYF. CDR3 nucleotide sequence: TGCGCCAGCAGCCGCGAGGGACAGAACACAGATACGCAGTATTTT. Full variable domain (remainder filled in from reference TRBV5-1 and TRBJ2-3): KAGVTQTPRYLIKTRGQQVTLSCSPISGHRSVSWYQQTPGQGLQFLFEYFSETQRNKGNFPGRFSGRQFSNSRSEMNVSTLELGDSALYLCASSREGQNTDTQYFGPGTRLTVL.

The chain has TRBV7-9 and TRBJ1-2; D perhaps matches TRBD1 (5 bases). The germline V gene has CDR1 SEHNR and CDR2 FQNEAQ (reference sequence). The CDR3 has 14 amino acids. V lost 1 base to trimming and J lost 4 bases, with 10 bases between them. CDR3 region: CASSLGEGLYGYTF. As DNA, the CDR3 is TGTGCCAGCAGCTTAGGGGAGGGACTCTATGGCTACACCTTC.

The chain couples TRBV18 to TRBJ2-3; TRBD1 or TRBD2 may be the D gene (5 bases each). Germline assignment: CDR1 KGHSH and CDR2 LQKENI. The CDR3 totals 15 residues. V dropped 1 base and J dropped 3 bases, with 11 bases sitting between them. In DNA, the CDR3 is TGTGCCAGCTCACCACAGGGGACCCTAACAGATACGCAGTATTTT. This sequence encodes CASSPQGTLTDTQYF.

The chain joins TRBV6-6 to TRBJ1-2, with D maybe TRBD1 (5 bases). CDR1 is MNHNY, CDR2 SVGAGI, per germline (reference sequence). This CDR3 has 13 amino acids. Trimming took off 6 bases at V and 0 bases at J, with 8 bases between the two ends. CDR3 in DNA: TGTGCCAGCAGGGGGACGGCTAACTATGGCTACACCTTC. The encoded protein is CASRGTANYGYTF.

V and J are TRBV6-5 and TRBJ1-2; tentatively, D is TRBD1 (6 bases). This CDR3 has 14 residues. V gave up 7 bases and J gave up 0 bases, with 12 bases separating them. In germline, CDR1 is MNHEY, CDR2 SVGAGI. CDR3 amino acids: CASTTGPTNYGYTF. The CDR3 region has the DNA TGTGCCAGCACCACAGGGCCAACTAACTATGGCTACACCTTC.

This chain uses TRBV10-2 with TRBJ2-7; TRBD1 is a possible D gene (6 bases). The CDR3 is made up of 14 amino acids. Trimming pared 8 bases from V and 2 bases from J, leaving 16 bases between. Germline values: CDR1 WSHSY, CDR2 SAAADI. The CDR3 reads CASGGQLTTYEQYF. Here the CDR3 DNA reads TGCGCCAGCGGTGGACAGCTCACTACCTACGAGCAGTACTTC.

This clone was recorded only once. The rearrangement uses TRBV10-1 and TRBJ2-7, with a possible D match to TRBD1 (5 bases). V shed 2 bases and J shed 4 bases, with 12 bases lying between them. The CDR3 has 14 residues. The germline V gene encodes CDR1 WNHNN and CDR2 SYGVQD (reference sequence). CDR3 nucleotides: TGCGCCAGCAGTGAGAATCCCAGGGCTTACGAGCAGTACTTC. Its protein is CASSENPRAYEQYF.

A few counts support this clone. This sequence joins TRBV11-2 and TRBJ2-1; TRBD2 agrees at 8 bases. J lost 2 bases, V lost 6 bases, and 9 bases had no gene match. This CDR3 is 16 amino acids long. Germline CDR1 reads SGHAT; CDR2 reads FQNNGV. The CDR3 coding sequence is TGTGCCAGCAGGAAGGCGGGCGGGGGGACCTACAATGAGCAGTTCTTC. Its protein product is CASRKAGGGTYNEQFF.

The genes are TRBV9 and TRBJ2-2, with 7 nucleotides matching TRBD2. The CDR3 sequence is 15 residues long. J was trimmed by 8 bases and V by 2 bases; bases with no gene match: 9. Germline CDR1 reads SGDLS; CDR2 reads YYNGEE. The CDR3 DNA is TGTGCCAGCAGCGTTGATGGGAGGGCCTTGGGGGAGCTGTTTTTT. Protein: CASSVDGRALGELFF.

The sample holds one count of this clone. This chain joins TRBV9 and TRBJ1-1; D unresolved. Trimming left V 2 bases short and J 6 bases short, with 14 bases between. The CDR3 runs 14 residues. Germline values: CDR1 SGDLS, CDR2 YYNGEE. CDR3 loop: CASSVPPGGAEAFF. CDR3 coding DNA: TGTGCCAGCAGCGTCCCTCCTGGTGGAGCTGAAGCTTTCTTT.